This TCR beta chain was profiled in a study of blood T cell repertoires in COVID-19. The wider study: COVID-19 samples from acute and convalescent phases originated in the United States, Italy and Spain.

Seattle's cohort entered during active infection and was followed longitudinally. Assay used: immunoSEQ multiplex PCR; TCRdb lists only in-frame clones, some missing. The sample has about 390,000 clones, 80% to 90% seen once; the top ten hold about 2%. CDR3 length: 13 amino acids. V was pared by 3 bases and J by 6 bases, with 9 bases between. The germline CDR1 and CDR2 sequences are MDHEN and SYDVKM. This receptor was obtained from a woman aged 60-70 years with COVID-19, enrolled during active disease. Sequencing was performed on peripheral blood. This sequence joins TRBV28 and TRBJ2-1, with D hard to call. The CDR3 region is CASSFTATNEQFF. The CDR3 nucleotides read TGTGCCAGCAGTTTTACCGCTACCAATGAGCAGTTCTTC. Full variable domain (rest looked up from reference TRBV28 and TRBJ2-1): DVKVTQSSRYLVKRTGEKVFLECVQDMDHENMFWYRQDPGLGLRLIYFSYDVKMKEKGDIPEGYSVSREKKERFSLILESASTNQTSMYLCASSFTATNEQFFGPGTRLTVL.